These 9 T cell receptor beta chains came from one sample sequenced in a study of siplizumab effects on memory and regulatory T cells. Clones were sequenced by immunoSEQ multiplex PCR, and TCRdb holds only the in-frame ones, with some missing. The sample has about 82,000 clones, about nine tenths seen once. Input material: Tregs sorted from blood. Receptors originate from a human donor in good health.

About this clone: Other DNA sequences in this sample translate to the same CDR3. The chain uses TRBV5-1 and TRBJ2-7; D is perhaps TRBD1 (6 bases). Trimming took off 2 bases at V and 4 bases at J, with 7 bases between the two ends. In germline, CDR1 is SGHRS, CDR2 YFSETQ. This CDR3 has 12 residues. CDR3 region: CASSLGGYEQYF. CDR3 coding DNA: TGCGCCAGCAGCTTAGGGGGATACGAGCAGTACTTC.

This chain connects TRBV6-6 to TRBJ1-2; D is uncertain. V lost 5 bases and J lost 4, with 8 bases in between. The CDR3 extends over 12 amino acids. CDR1 is MNHNY, CDR2 SVGAGI, per germline (reference sequence). The CDR3, as DNA: TGTGCCAGCAGTCAGGAGGTCTATGGCTACACCTTC. This gives the protein CASSQEVYGYTF.

V is TRBV6-1 and J is TRBJ1-1; maybe TRBD1 (5 bases). V was trimmed by 2 bases and J by 7 bases, leaving 11 bases between them. This CDR3 is 13 amino acids long. In germline, CDR1 is MNHNS, CDR2 SASEGT. CDR3 in DNA: TGTGCCAGCAGTGAATTAGGGACGGATGAAGCTTTCTTT. This translates into CASSELGTDEAFF.

This clone was detected only once. The chain has TRBV29-1 and TRBJ2-2; D uncertain. The CDR3 totals 12 residues. Germline CDR1 and CDR2: SQVTM and ANQGSEA. Trimming pared 4 bases from V and 5 bases from J, leaving 8 bases between. The CDR3 sequence is CSVASGTGELFF. CDR3 DNA: TGCAGCGTTGCAAGTGGGACCGGGGAGCTGTTTTTT.

This clone was counted at least ten times. The chain employs TRBV19 and TRBJ1-1; no clear D gene. The CDR3 spans 12 residues. Germline CDR1 is LNHDA and CDR2 is SQIVND (reference sequence). V was pared by 4 bases and J by 0 bases, with 3 bases between. CDR3 sequence: CASSRVNTEAFF. CDR3 coding DNA: TGTGCCAGTAGTAGGGTGAACACTGAAGCTTTCTTT.

The chain combines TRBV6-1 with TRBJ1-1; D is unresolved. This CDR3 comprises 11 residues. The germline V gene has CDR1 MNHNS and CDR2 SASEGT. Trimming stripped 2 bases from V and 4 bases from J, with 2 bases between. The CDR3 sequence: CASSELTEAFF. CDR3 nucleotides: TGTGCCAGCAGTGAACTCACTGAAGCTTTCTTT.

In its sample, this clone ranks as medium-sized. The DNA of the CDR3 is TGTGCCAGCAGTTCCAGCGGCCAGGGGCTAAACATTCAGTACTTC. Its protein is CASSSSGQGLNIQYF. This sequence joins TRBV28 and TRBJ2-4, with D maybe TRBD1 (6 bases). CDR3 length: 15 amino acids. Germline CDR1 reads MDHEN; CDR2 reads SYDVKM. The germline V and J ends were trimmed by 4 bases and 6 bases, with 16 bases remaining between them.

The chain recombines TRBV5-1 with TRBJ1-1; possible D gene TRBD1, 6 bases. V dropped 10 bases and J dropped 1 base, with 23 bases sitting between them. CDR1 and CDR2 (germline): SGHRS, YFSETQ. The CDR3 contains 16 residues. This CDR3 is CAATHRDTIRNTEAFF. The CDR3 DNA sequence: TGCGCCGCAACCCACCGGGACACCATAAGGAACACTGAAGCTTTCTTT. Full variable domain (rest looked up from reference TRBV5-1 and TRBJ1-1): KAGVTQTPRYLIKTRGQQVTLSCSPISGHRSVSWYQQTPGQGLQFLFEYFSETQRNKGNFPGRFSGRQFSNSRSEMNVSTLELGDSALYLCAATHRDTIRNTEAFFGQGTRLTVV.

This rearrangement joins TRBV6-5 to TRBJ2-5, with TRBD2 identical over 9 bases. After removal of 7 bases from V and 0 bases from J, the junction contained 6 bases not matched to a gene. There are 15 residues in the CDR3. The germline V gene has CDR1 MNHEY and CDR2 SVGAGI. The CDR3 loop reads CASKGLAGNQETQYF. CDR3 in DNA: TGTGCCAGCAAGGGTCTAGCGGGGAACCAAGAGACCCAGTACTTC.